The 18 T cell receptor beta chains below all came from one sample that was sequenced in a study of T-cell reconstitution after alpha-beta-depleted transplantation in children. Unique molecular identifiers were incorporated into the prepared TCRbeta library. TCRdb recomputed calls from the PCR reads with MiXCR, one row per CDR3 protein. This table has hundreds of thousands of distinct CDR3 sequences, over 10% appearing once. The specimen was PBMCs, mostly from graft donor cells, collected 360 days after TCRalphabeta/CD19-depleted stem cell transplant. Source of these receptors: a male patient aged 10-17 years who had a stem cell transplant for acute myeloid leukemia, so the T cells may come from the graft donor.

J is TRBJ2-7 and V is TRBV4-3, with D hard to call. V was shortened by 0 bases and J by 6 bases, with 6 bases between the two germline ends. This CDR3 is built from 12 residues. Germline V gene sequence: CDR1 LGHNA, CDR2 YSLEER. The CDR3 here is CASSQDEREQYF. The DNA of the CDR3 is TGCGCCAGCAGCCAAGATGAGCGCGAGCAGTACTTC.

This clonotype was seen many times. The chain uses TRBV20-1 and TRBJ2-7, with TRBD2 identical over 10 bases. Germline loops: CDR1 DFQATT, CDR2 SNEGSKA (reference sequence). The ends lost 3 bases at V and 5 bases at J; junction bases unmatched: 10. This CDR3 has 15 amino acids. Here the CDR3 reads CSASAVAGGRDEQYF. In DNA form, the CDR3 reads TGCAGTGCTAGCGCGGTAGCGGGAGGAAGGGACGAGCAGTACTTC.

This clonotype was seen more than once but under ten times. The chain employs TRBV29-1 and TRBJ2-3; D unclear. Trimming took off 4 bases at V and 4 bases at J, with 12 bases between the two ends. Germline-derived CDR1 and CDR2 are SQVTM and ANQGSEA. This CDR3 is 13 amino acids long. The DNA for the CDR3 is TGCAGCGTTGGGCAGGCCACAGCAGATACGCAGTATTTT. Its translation is CSVGQATADTQYF.

This clonotype showed up just a few times. This rearrangement joins TRBV7-2 to TRBJ1-4; a possible D gene is TRBD1 (5 bases). Deletions cut 4 bases from V and 7 bases from J, with 16 bases between. The CDR3 loop spans 15 amino acids. Germline V gene data show CDR1 as SGHTA and CDR2 as FQGNSA. The CDR3 loop reads CASSSRGPAGEKLFF. In DNA, the CDR3 is TGTGCCAGCAGCTCCCGGGGCCCGGCGGGTGAAAAACTGTTTTTT.

In its sample, this clonotype was seen a few times. CDR3 sequence reads: CASSTPIKTGTFEQYF. The DNA of the CDR3 is TGTGCCAGCAGTACCCCGATTAAGACAGGGACCTTTGAGCAGTACTTC. The chain employs TRBV6-1 and TRBJ2-7; TRBD1 agrees at 7 bases. Germline V gene data show CDR1 as MNHNS and CDR2 as SASEGT. This CDR3 spans 16 amino acids. Trimming at V came to 5 bases and at J to 7 bases, leaving 17 bases not matched to a gene.

This clonotype was seen many times. The rearrangement uses TRBV15 and TRBJ2-2; 8 bases line up with TRBD2. The ends lost 1 base at V and 6 bases at J; junction bases unmatched: 7. The germline V gene has CDR1 LNHNV and CDR2 YYDKDF (reference sequence). The CDR3 sequence is 16 residues long. CDR3 bases: TGTGCCACCAGCAGAGTGGCCGGGAGGGCTCCCGGGGAGCTGTTTTTT. It translates to CATSRVAGRAPGELFF.

The V gene is TRBV5-6, the J gene TRBJ2-7, with 12 positions matching TRBD2. Germline V gene lookup returns CDR1 SGHDT and CDR2 YYEEEE. The CDR3 is 16 residues long. The trim removed 1 base at V and 5 bases at J, leaving 7 bases unmatched. In DNA form, the CDR3 reads TGTGCCAGCAGCTTGACGACTAGCGGGAGTGTGCACGAGCAGTACTTC. Amino acids: CASSLTTSGSVHEQYF.

This clonotype was seen a few times. The chain joins TRBV7-2 to TRBJ2-1; 12 bases line up with TRBD2. The CDR3 has 17 amino acids. Germline CDR1 is SGHTA and CDR2 is FQGNSA. V lost 5 bases to trimming and J lost 9 bases; unmatched junction nucleotides: 14. CDR3 loop: CASSPQAASGRGGEQFF. DNA for the CDR3: TGTGCCAGCAGCCCCCAGGCGGCTAGCGGGAGGGGAGGTGAGCAGTTCTTC.

This clonotype appeared many times. The chain joins TRBV29-1 to TRBJ2-7; TRBD2 aligns across 11 bases. The CDR3 length is 16 residues. Trimming cost V 4 bases and J 0 bases; bases outside gene matches: 8. Germline-derived CDR1 and CDR2 are SQVTM and ANQGSEA. DNA for the CDR3: TGCAGCGTTGCTTTTGCTAGCGGGAGGAACTCCTACGAGCAGTACTTC. The encoded protein is CSVAFASGRNSYEQYF.

A few counts support this clonotype. The chain joins TRBV10-3 to TRBJ2-1, with TRBD2 matching over 12 bases. The CDR3 has 16 amino acids. V lost 3 bases and J lost 9; bases outside the gene matches: 9. Germline CDR1 reads ENHRY; CDR2 reads SYGVKD. This CDR3 is CAISETSGRTMVEQFF. Here the CDR3 DNA reads TGTGCCATCAGTGAAACTAGCGGGAGGACGATGGTTGAGCAGTTCTTC.

This clonotype was found a few times. The chain links TRBV12-3 or TRBV12-4 to TRBJ2-1, with TRBD1 matching 7 bases. The CDR3 contains 15 residues. The ends lost 6 bases at V and 4 bases at J; junction bases unmatched: 9. This CDR3 is CASRNPTGFYNEQFF. Here the CDR3 DNA reads TGTGCCAGCAGAAACCCGACAGGGTTTTACAATGAGCAGTTCTTC.

This clonotype was counted at least ten times. J is TRBJ2-7 and V is TRBV25-1; tentative D call: TRBD2 (6 bases). The CDR3 spans 15 residues. The V gene's germline CDR1 is MGHDK and CDR2 SYGVNS. The ends were cut back, 2 bases at V and 1 base at J, with 12 bases in the middle. In DNA, the CDR3 is TGTGCCAGCAGTGAACCGGGACTCCGGTCCTACGAGCAGTACTTC. It codes for CASSEPGLRSYEQYF.

CDR3 sequence (DNA): TGCAGTGCCCTAGCCCCTAGCGGGAGGGAGACCCAGTACTTC. Protein product: CSALAPSGRETQYF. This sequence joins TRBV20-1 and TRBJ2-5; the match to TRBD2 covers 11 bases. The CDR3 runs to 14 residues. Germline trimming cut 6 bases from V and 5 bases from J; bases unmatched to any gene: 8. Germline-derived CDR1 and CDR2 are DFQATT and SNEGSKA (reference sequence).

The rearrangement links TRBV11-1 to TRBJ1-2; D ambiguous. Trimming took 0 bases from V and 1 from J, leaving 6 bases between them. There are 14 residues in the CDR3. From germline, CDR1 is SGHAT and CDR2 FQDESV (reference sequence). The CDR3 region is CASSLAESNYGYTF. CDR3 coding DNA: TGTGCCAGCAGCTTAGCGGAGAGTAACTATGGCTACACCTTC.

This chain connects TRBV6-1 to TRBJ2-3; unclear D gene. The germline V gene encodes CDR1 MNHNS and CDR2 SASEGT. The CDR3 runs to 16 residues. V was shortened by 1 base and J by 2 bases, with 13 bases between the two germline ends. The CDR3 nucleotides are TGTGCCAGCAGTGAAGAGGCCGGCGCATACACAGATACGCAGTATTTT. Protein product: CASSEEAGAYTDTQYF.

This clonotype was detected a few times. V usage is TRBV30 and J usage is TRBJ2-7, with 11 bases that match TRBD2. CDR1 is GTSNPN, CDR2 SVGIG, per germline (reference sequence). V dropped 2 bases and J dropped 7; count of bases not matched to a gene: 7. The CDR3 length is 14 residues. The CDR3 here is CAWSRLAGGLEQYF. In DNA form, the CDR3 reads TGTGCCTGGAGTCGTCTAGCGGGAGGATTGGAGCAGTACTTC.

The CDR3 sequence: CASSLSVRSGYTF. CDR3 sequence (DNA): TGTGCCAGCAGCTTAAGCGTCAGGTCTGGCTACACCTTC. This chain links TRBV7-3 with TRBJ1-2; D gene unclear. Germline CDR1 SGHTA, CDR2 FQGTGA. Trimming shortened V by 1 base and J by 7 bases, and 10 bases separated the two germline ends. The CDR3 covers 13 residues.

The rearrangement joins TRBV7-6 to TRBJ2-3; D is perhaps TRBD1 (6 bases). The CDR3 consists of 15 residues. CDR1 is SGHVS, CDR2 FNYEAQ, per germline. V was pared by 6 bases and J by 3 bases, with 16 bases between. CDR3 sequence (DNA): TGTGCCAGCAGACCGGACAGAGGAGTAACAGATACGCAGTATTTT. It yields the protein CASRPDRGVTDTQYF.